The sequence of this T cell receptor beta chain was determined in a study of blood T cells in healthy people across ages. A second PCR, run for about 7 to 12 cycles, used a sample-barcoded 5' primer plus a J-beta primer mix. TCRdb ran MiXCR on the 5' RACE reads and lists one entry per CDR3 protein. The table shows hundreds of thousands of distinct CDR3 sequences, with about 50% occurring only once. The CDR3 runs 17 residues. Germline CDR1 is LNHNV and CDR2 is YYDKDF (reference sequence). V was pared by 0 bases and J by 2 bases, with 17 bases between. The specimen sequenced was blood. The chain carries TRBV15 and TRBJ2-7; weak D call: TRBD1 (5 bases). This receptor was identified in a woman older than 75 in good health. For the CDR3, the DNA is TGTGCCACCAGCAGAGATCTCTACCAGGGCCCTCCCTACGAGCAGTACTTC. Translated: CATSRDLYQGPPYEQYF.